These T cell receptor beta chains were read from a single sample in a study of glioma-infiltrating T cells after dendritic cell vaccination. Clones were read by immunoSEQ multiplex PCR, and TCRdb kept only the in-frame ones, dropping some. The sample has 90,000 to 95,000 clones; 75% to 90% are singletons. Sequencing used blood, obtained after dendritic cell vaccination. All receptors come from a human donor with glioblastoma. CDR3s include the opening cysteine and the closing phenylalanine or tryptophan. Fields, in order: D gene, J gene, clone size, V gene, CDR3 length, CDR3 DNA, CDR3 protein. A D gene is named only where the DNA matches it firmly. Size is stated for part of the rows, as once, few or many counts, or as a class when the clone is expanded.

D gene: NA
J gene: TRBJ1-1
clone size: NA
V gene: TRBV5-6
CDR3 length: 15
CDR3 DNA: TGTGCCAGCAGCTTGGGCCGGGGAAGCAACACTGAAGCTTTCTTT
CDR3 protein: CASSLGRGSNTEAFF

D gene: TRBD1
J gene: TRBJ1-2
clone size: NA
V gene: TRBV5-1
CDR3 length: 14
CDR3 DNA: TGCGCCAGCAGCTTGACAGGGGGGGCCTATGGCTACACCTTC
CDR3 protein: CASSLTGGAYGYTF

D gene: TRBD1
J gene: TRBJ1-5
clone size: NA
V gene: TRBV2
CDR3 length: 14
CDR3 DNA: TGTGCCAGCAGCCCGACAGGGGGTGTTCAGCCCCAGCATTTT
CDR3 protein: CASSPTGGVQPQHF

D gene: NA
J gene: TRBJ1-2
clone size: NA
V gene: TRBV20-1
CDR3 length: 11
CDR3 DNA: TGCAGTGCCACGCAGGGAGGCGGCTACACCTTC
CDR3 protein: CSATQGGGYTF

D gene: NA
J gene: TRBJ2-5
clone size: NA
V gene: TRBV6-5
CDR3 length: 10
CDR3 DNA: TGTGCCAGCAGCCGGGAGACCCAGTACTTC
CDR3 protein: CASSRETQYF

D gene: NA
J gene: TRBJ1-2
clone size: NA
V gene: TRBV19
CDR3 length: 15
CDR3 DNA: TGTGCCAGTAGTTGGGGAGACAGGCCCTCCTATGGCTACACCTTC
CDR3 protein: CASSWGDRPSYGYTF

D gene: TRBD1
J gene: TRBJ1-2
clone size: once
V gene: TRBV19
CDR3 length: 12
CDR3 DNA: TGTGCCAGTATCGCAGGGGGATATGGCTACACCTTC
CDR3 protein: CASIAGGYGYTF

D gene: TRBD1
J gene: TRBJ1-5
clone size: NA
V gene: TRBV2
CDR3 length: 14
CDR3 DNA: TGTGCCAGCAGTAGGGACAGGGGCGATCAGCCCCAGCATTTT
CDR3 protein: CASSRDRGDQPQHF

D gene: NA
J gene: TRBJ2-7
clone size: NA
V gene: TRBV19
CDR3 length: 14
CDR3 DNA: TGTGCCAGTAGTGTTTCAGGGATCTATTACGAGCAGTACTTC
CDR3 protein: CASSVSGIYYEQYF

D gene: TRBD1
J gene: TRBJ2-3
clone size: NA
V gene: TRBV5-1
CDR3 length: 16
CDR3 DNA: TGCGCCAGCAGCCAACGCCGGGACAGGGAGACAGATACGCAGTATTTT
CDR3 protein: CASSQRRDRETDTQYF

D gene: TRBD1
J gene: TRBJ2-7
clone size: NA
V gene: TRBV2
CDR3 length: 13
CDR3 DNA: TGTGCCAGCAGTGCGAGAGGGGGCGACGAGCAGTACTTC
CDR3 protein: CASSARGGDEQYF

D gene: NA
J gene: TRBJ2-3
clone size: NA
V gene: TRBV14
CDR3 length: 16
CDR3 DNA: TGTGCCAGCACCACCTCAGGGGCAGGTGGCACAGATACGCAGTATTTT
CDR3 protein: CASTTSGAGGTDTQYF

D gene: NA
J gene: TRBJ1-1
clone size: NA
V gene: TRBV6-1
CDR3 length: 15
CDR3 DNA: TGTGCCAGCAGTGGGCGGCAGGCGGGATTCACTGAAGCTTTCTTT
CDR3 protein: CASSGRQAGFTEAFF

D gene: NA
J gene: TRBJ1-1
clone size: few
V gene: TRBV25-1
CDR3 length: 14
CDR3 DNA: TGTGCCAGCAGTGAATTTGGGCAGAGGGATGAAGCTTTCTTT
CDR3 protein: CASSEFGQRDEAFF